A selection of T cell receptor beta chains follows, all from one sample in a study of patients and donors after allogeneic stem cell transplantation. Via MiXCR, TCRdb re-called the RT-PCR reads, giving one row per CDR3 protein. The data contain fewer than 95,000 distinct CDR3 sequences, 5% of them singletons. The specimen sequenced was blood, either unsorted or a sorted T cell fraction (not recorded which). The receptors shown here come from a human donor who was either an allogeneic HSCT recipient or a stem cell or donor lymphocyte infusion donor (not recorded which). It is not recorded whose cells these are; they may come from a transplant donor. The CDR3 runs from the conserved cysteine through the conserved F or W. D genes are given only for firm matches. Clone size is given as once, few or many counts, or a class when the clone is expanded.

CDR3 protein: CASSLNARRNAGELFF; CDR3 DNA: TGTGCCAGCAGCTTAAATGCGCGTCGAAACGCCGGGGAGCTGTTTTTT; D gene: .; J gene: TRBJ2-2; V gene: TRBV7-3; clone size: few
CDR3 protein: CSAISTRGLGRTDTQYF; CDR3 DNA: TGCAGTGCTATATCTACCAGGGGGCTGGGTAGGACAGATACGCAGTATTTT; D gene: TRBD1; J gene: TRBJ2-3; V gene: TRBV20-1; clone size: many
CDR3 protein: CASSPYWYEQYF; CDR3 DNA: TGTGCCAGCAGCCCCTATTGGTACGAGCAGTACTTC; D gene: .; J gene: TRBJ2-7; V gene: TRBV28; clone size: many
CDR3 protein: CSALAGGPGNEQFF; CDR3 DNA: TGCAGTGCCCTAGCGGGAGGGCCGGGAAATGAGCAGTTCTTC; D gene: TRBD2; J gene: TRBJ2-1; V gene: TRBV20-1; clone size: many
CDR3 protein: CASSNPRASKRETQYF; CDR3 DNA: TGTGCCAGTAGTAACCCCCGGGCTTCAAAAAGGGAGACCCAGTACTTC; D gene: .; J gene: TRBJ2-5; V gene: TRBV19; clone size: many
CDR3 protein: CASSPGGQFADTQYF; CDR3 DNA: TGTGCCAGCAGCCCTGGGGGGCAGTTCGCAGATACGCAGTATTTT; D gene: .; J gene: TRBJ2-3; V gene: TRBV5-4; clone size: few
CDR3 protein: CASTPSGVAADTQYF; CDR3 DNA: TGTGCCAGCACCCCTAGCGGGGTGGCGGCAGATACGCAGTATTTT; D gene: TRBD2; J gene: TRBJ2-3; V gene: TRBV3-1; clone size: few
CDR3 protein: CASSPRRRYEQYF; CDR3 DNA: TGTGCCAGCAGCCCTCGTAGGAGGTACGAGCAGTACTTC; D gene: .; J gene: TRBJ2-7; V gene: TRBV7-8; clone size: many
CDR3 protein: CASSSPGQGPKAFF; CDR3 DNA: TGTGCCAGCAGCTCCCCGGGACAGGGGCCCAAAGCTTTCTTT; D gene: TRBD1; J gene: TRBJ1-1; V gene: TRBV7-8; clone size: many
CDR3 protein: CASSLSASGVDTQYF; CDR3 DNA: TGTGCCAGCAGCTTATCAGCTAGCGGGGTAGATACGCAGTATTTT; D gene: TRBD2; J gene: TRBJ2-3; V gene: TRBV7-3; clone size: many
CDR3 protein: CASSSTGRTGNTIYF; CDR3 DNA: TGCGCCAGCAGCTCAACAGGACGAACTGGAAACACCATATATTTT; D gene: .; J gene: TRBJ1-3; V gene: TRBV5-1; clone size: few
CDR3 protein: CASSSQRRTSQQETQYF; CDR3 DNA: TGTGCCAGCAGCTCGCAACGTCGGACTAGCCAACAAGAGACCCAGTACTTC; D gene: TRBD2; J gene: TRBJ2-5; V gene: TRBV7-9; clone size: few